The 31 T cell receptor beta chains listed next were all sequenced from one sample in a study of blood T cell repertoires in COVID-19. The assay was immunoSEQ multiplex PCR, and TCRdb's table has in-frame clones only and misses some. The data contain roughly 190,000 clones, 94% of them singletons. The sequencing sample was made of peripheral blood. All receptors come from a man aged 30 to 45 with COVID-19, enrolled during active disease.

The chain carries TRBV5-1 and TRBJ2-3; D is unclear. This CDR3 has 14 residues. Trimming took 0 bases from V and 0 from J, leaving 5 bases between them. Per the germline V gene, CDR1 is SGHRS and CDR2 is YFSETQ. The CDR3 DNA reads as TGCGCCAGCAGCTTGGCCGGGAGCACAGATACGCAGTATTTT. Translating gives CASSLAGSTDTQYF.

J is TRBJ1-2 and V is TRBV18, with TRBD1 matching 11 bases. J lost 3 bases, V lost 2 bases, and 5 bases had no gene match. The CDR3 has 16 residues. Per germline, CDR1 KGHSH and CDR2 LQKENI. CDR3 nucleotide sequence: TGTGCCAGCTCACCAAGGACAGGGGGCAGTGACTATGGCTACACCTTC. Translation: CASSPRTGGSDYGYTF.

The CDR3 here is CAISEGPAGGSTDTQYF. CDR3 nucleotides: TGTGCCATCAGTGAGGGACCAGCGGGGGGCAGCACAGATACGCAGTATTTT. The rearrangement uses TRBV10-3 and TRBJ2-3; 9 positions match TRBD2. Germline V gene sequence: CDR1 ENHRY, CDR2 SYGVKD. Trimming cost V 2 bases and J 0 bases; bases outside gene matches: 6. The CDR3 runs 17 residues.

This clone has a single count. V is TRBV7-7 and J is TRBJ2-5; TRBD2 matches 13 bases. The germline gives CDR1 SSHAT, CDR2 FNYEAQ (reference sequence). The CDR3 spans 16 residues. J was trimmed by 0 bases and V by 5 bases; bases with no gene match: 3. The CDR3 spells CASSPGLAGNQETQYF. Here the CDR3 DNA reads TGTGCCAGCAGCCCGGGACTAGCGGGGAACCAAGAGACCCAGTACTTC.

The chain recombines TRBV20-1 with TRBJ1-5, with a weak D call TRBD1 (6 bases). CDR3 length: 12 amino acids. CDR1 and CDR2 (germline): DFQATT, SNEGSKA (reference sequence). V was clipped by 3 bases and J by 5 bases, with 8 bases between them. CDR3 sequence (DNA): TGCAGTGCTAGTTCAGGGGATCAGCCCCAGCATTTT. Translated: CSASSGDQPQHF.

The CDR3 nucleotides read TGTGCCAGCAGTGAAATAGGGGTTGGTGGTGAAAAACTGTTTTTT. Encoded protein: CASSEIGVGGEKLFF. The V and J genes are TRBV6-1 and TRBJ1-4; tentative D call: TRBD1 (5 bases). The CDR3 sequence is 15 residues long. With 2 bases removed from V and 7 bases from J, the gap between germline ends came to 14 bases. Germline V lookup: CDR1 MNHNS, CDR2 SASEGT.

CDR3 sequence (DNA): TGTGCCATGAGGGGGGGGCTTTCCTACAATGAGCAGTTCTTC. As protein: CAMRGGLSYNEQFF. The chain couples TRBV10-3 to TRBJ2-1; the D gene is possibly TRBD2 (7 bases). CDR3 length: 14 residues. V was shortened by 9 bases and J by 1 base, with 13 bases between the two germline ends. Germline V gene sequence: CDR1 ENHRY, CDR2 SYGVKD.

The chain has TRBV19 and TRBJ2-1, with TRBD1 as a possible D gene (9 bases). V dropped 8 bases and J dropped 0 bases, with 14 bases sitting between them. The V gene's germline CDR1 is LNHDA and CDR2 SQIVND (reference sequence). This CDR3 has 15 residues. The CDR3 coding sequence is TGTGCCAGTGGGACAGGGACTAGCTCCTACAATGAGCAGTTCTTC. It encodes CASGTGTSSYNEQFF.

The chain recombines TRBV6-2 or TRBV6-3 with TRBJ1-5, with D perhaps TRBD1 (6 bases). Germline lookup yields CDR1 MNHEY and CDR2 SVGEGT. The CDR3 has 16 residues. Trimming left V 6 bases short and J 4 bases short, with 19 bases between. The CDR3 DNA sequence: TGTGCCAGCAGCCCAAACTCATACAGGGCAAATCAGCCCCAGCATTTT. Translated, it gives CASSPNSYRANQPQHF.

This chain links TRBV5-1 with TRBJ1-3, with D uncertain. The CDR3 is 15 residues long. Trimming removed 7 bases at V and 0 bases at J, with 14 bases between. The germline V gene has CDR1 SGHRS and CDR2 YFSETQ. The CDR3 loop reads CASAPNGNSGNTIYF. CDR3 bases: TGCGCCAGCGCACCCAACGGTAACTCTGGAAACACCATATATTTT.

The CDR3 loop is CASSLPGSGSYNEQFF. The DNA of the CDR3 is TGTGCCAGCAGCTTGCCGGGTAGCGGATCCTACAATGAGCAGTTCTTC. The chain employs TRBV5-4 and TRBJ2-1, with D perhaps TRBD2 (6 bases). The V end lost 1 base, the J end lost 1 base, and 12 bases lay between the germline ends. The CDR3 runs to 16 residues. From germline, CDR1 is SGHNT and CDR2 YYREEE (reference sequence).

The rearrangement joins TRBV24-1 to TRBJ2-1; TRBD2 matches at 8 bases. The CDR3 spans 16 residues. The J segment lost 4 bases and the V segment lost 2 bases, leaving 6 bases of the junction unmatched. Germline-derived CDR1 and CDR2 are KGHDR and SFDVKD. The CDR3 here is CATSDSHGGGYNEQFF. The CDR3 DNA sequence: TGTGCCACCAGTGATTCACACGGCGGGGGGTACAATGAGCAGTTCTTC.

The V and J genes are TRBV5-1 and TRBJ1-2; perhaps TRBD1 as D (5 bases). Germline V gives CDR1 SGHRS, CDR2 YFSETQ. V was cut by 4 bases and J by 3 bases, with 13 bases left in between. The CDR3 spans 14 residues. CDR3 coding DNA: TGCGCCAGCAGCCTCCAGGACACGGACTATGGCTACACCTTC. Translating it yields CASSLQDTDYGYTF.

The chain uses TRBV7-3 and TRBJ2-7, with 8 positions matching TRBD1. Germline V gene sequence: CDR1 SGHTA, CDR2 FQGTGA. The CDR3 length is 18 residues. V trimming: 0 bases; J trimming: 7 bases; junction bases outside the gene matches: 17. CDR3 nucleotides: TGTGCCAGCAGCTTAACCGGGTTCCGGACAGGGACAACGGGTGAGCAGTACTTC. Amino acid sequence: CASSLTGFRTGTTGEQYF.

This rearrangement joins TRBV7-2 to TRBJ2-5; D may be TRBD2 (5 bases). V was pared by 5 bases and J by 5 bases, with 15 bases between. The germline gives CDR1 SGHTA, CDR2 FQGNSA. The CDR3 spans 14 residues. CDR3 residues: CASSQPGTRETQYF. The CDR3 DNA sequence: TGTGCCAGCAGCCAACCGGGAACCCGGGAGACCCAGTACTTC.

The gene calls are TRBV27 and TRBJ2-1; possibly TRBD2 for D (7 bases). The CDR3 has 15 residues. V shed 4 bases and J shed 3 bases, with 13 bases lying between them. The germline CDR1 and CDR2 sequences are MNHEY and SMNVEV (reference sequence). CDR3 region: CASSSGGGIYNEQFF. CDR3 DNA sequence: TGTGCCAGCAGTTCAGGCGGGGGCATCTACAATGAGCAGTTCTTC.

The V gene is TRBV6-6, the J gene TRBJ1-2; weak D call: TRBD1 (6 bases). V was clipped by 7 bases and J by 2 bases, with 20 bases between them. Germline V gene data show CDR1 as MNHNY and CDR2 as SVGAGI (reference sequence). This CDR3 has 16 residues. Here the CDR3 reads CASTKNPGTLNYGYTF. The CDR3 region has the DNA TGTGCCAGCACCAAAAACCCCGGGACACTGAACTATGGCTACACCTTC.

J is TRBJ1-2 and V is TRBV3-1 (or the pseudogene TRBV3-2), with 7 positions matching TRBD1. Unmatched junction bases numbered 8, after V lost 1 base and J lost 6 bases. CDR3 size: 15 residues. Germline values: CDR1 LGHDT, CDR2 YNNKEL (reference sequence). The DNA of the CDR3 is TGTGCCAGCAGCCAAGTTCGCCAGGGGGTCAATGGCTACACCTTC. Translation gives CASSQVRQGVNGYTF.

This clone was recorded only once. This chain uses TRBV4-2 with TRBJ1-2, with TRBD1 matching over 9 bases. Germline V CDR1 and CDR2: LGHNA, YNFKEQ. The CDR3 has 17 residues. Germline trimming cut 3 bases from V and 8 bases from J; bases unmatched to any gene: 16. CDR3 DNA: TGTGCCAGCAGCCAGTTGCCCTCGGACAGGGGTGCTGGGGGCTACACCTTC. It specifies CASSQLPSDRGAGGYTF.

The CDR3 here is CASSRGTGQETQYF. The CDR3 DNA is TGTGCCAGCAGCAGGGGGACAGGCCAAGAGACCCAGTACTTC. V and J are TRBV5-4 and TRBJ2-5; TRBD1 agrees at 8 bases. CDR1 is SGHNT, CDR2 YYREEE, per germline (reference sequence). This CDR3 has 14 residues. Trimming cost V 4 bases and J 1 base; bases outside gene matches: 3.

This sequence joins TRBV10-2 and TRBJ2-7; 14 nucleotides line up with TRBD2. The germline V gene has CDR1 WSHSY and CDR2 SAAADI. The CDR3 is 16 amino acids. The ends lost 3 bases at V and 3 bases at J; junction bases unmatched: 4. The DNA of the CDR3 is TGCGCCAGCAGTGACTCGGGGACTAGCGGGAGCTACGAGCAGTACTTC. Protein: CASSDSGTSGSYEQYF.

The chain joins TRBV13 to TRBJ2-7, with a possible D match to TRBD1 (6 bases). Germline V gene sequence: CDR1 PRHDT, CDR2 FYEKMQ (reference sequence). V was clipped by 4 bases and J by 1 base, with 11 bases between them. The CDR3 spans 14 residues. The chain's CDR3 is CASSSLGQSYEQYF. DNA for the CDR3: TGTGCCAGCAGCTCACTTGGACAGTCCTACGAGCAGTACTTC.

This clone was recorded only once. The gene calls are TRBV6-2 or TRBV6-3 and TRBJ2-2; perhaps TRBD1 as D (5 bases). CDR1 is MNHEY, CDR2 SVGEGT, per germline. Trimming removed 4 bases at V and 6 bases at J, with 9 bases between. This CDR3 contains 13 residues. CDR3 residues: CASSLGVAGELFF. In nucleotides, the CDR3 is TGTGCCAGCAGTTTAGGGGTCGCCGGGGAGCTGTTTTTT.

This chain joins TRBV7-2 and TRBJ1-5, with 12 bases lining up with TRBD1. The V segment lost 4 bases and the J segment 7 bases; nucleotides outside the gene matches: 5. CDR3 length equals 15 residues. The germline V gene has CDR1 SGHTA and CDR2 FQGNSA. The DNA for the CDR3 is TGTGCCAGCAGCTGGGGACAGGGGGCATGGCAGCCCCAGCATTTT. Translated, it gives CASSWGQGAWQPQHF.

The rearrangement uses TRBV19 and TRBJ2-3; maybe TRBD2 (6 bases). Germline lookup yields CDR1 LNHDA and CDR2 SQIVND (reference sequence). Between the trimmed V and J ends, which lost 4 bases and 2 bases, there was a span of 13 bases. The CDR3 runs 15 residues. In nucleotides, the CDR3 is TGTGCCAGTAGTAAGGTGCGGGGTGTCACAGATACGCAGTATTTT. Protein: CASSKVRGVTDTQYF.

V usage is TRBV19 and J usage is TRBJ1-2; the match to TRBD1 covers 9 bases. J was trimmed by 9 bases and V by 9 bases; bases with no gene match: 11. The CDR3 covers 13 residues. Germline CDR1 reads LNHDA; CDR2 reads SQIVND (reference sequence). The CDR3 bases are TGTGCCAGCGTTGATCGGGACAGGGCGAGCTACACCTTC. Translating it yields CASVDRDRASYTF.

This chain links TRBV5-1 with TRBJ2-2; no clear D gene. V shed 4 bases and J shed 0 bases, with 10 bases lying between them. The CDR3 totals 15 residues. Germline CDR1 and CDR2: SGHRS and YFSETQ. The CDR3 DNA is TGCGCCAGCAGCCCAACCGACTCGAACACCGGGGAGCTGTTTTTT. Amino acid sequence: CASSPTDSNTGELFF.

This chain joins TRBV27 and TRBJ1-2; D not certain. CDR1 is MNHEY, CDR2 SMNVEV, per germline (reference sequence). The CDR3 covers 14 residues. The V end lost 2 bases, the J end lost 6 bases, and 13 bases lay between the germline ends. The CDR3 coding sequence is TGTGCCAGCAGTTTAGTTTATCCATCGGATGGCTACACCTTC. The encoded protein is CASSLVYPSDGYTF.

The V gene is TRBV4-1, the J gene TRBJ2-7; 7 bases are shared with TRBD1. The CDR3 has 15 amino acids. The germline V gene has CDR1 MGHRA and CDR2 YSYEKL. Trimming cost V 3 bases and J 1 base; bases outside gene matches: 6. CDR3 sequence reads: CASSHLAGGSYEQYF. The CDR3 DNA sequence: TGCGCCAGCAGCCATTTGGCAGGGGGTTCCTACGAGCAGTACTTC.

This clone was picked up a small number of times. This chain joins TRBV5-6 and TRBJ2-7; D may be TRBD1 (6 bases). Germline V gene data show CDR1 as SGHDT and CDR2 as YYEEEE. The V end lost 4 bases, the J end lost 4 bases, and 18 bases lay between the germline ends. This CDR3 spans 15 amino acids. In DNA, the CDR3 is TGTGCCAGCAGCCCCATCGTCAGGGGCGGATACGAGCAGTACTTC. The encoded protein is CASSPIVRGGYEQYF.

This clone was seen once. The chain links TRBV7-3 to TRBJ2-1; 12 nucleotides match TRBD2. The CDR3 covers 16 residues. Germline assignment: CDR1 SGHTA and CDR2 FQGTGA. V was pared by 5 bases and J by 7 bases, with 9 bases of the junction left unmatched. The CDR3 protein is CASSLRLAGALNEQFF. The DNA of the CDR3 is TGTGCCAGCAGCCTTCGACTAGCGGGGGCCTTAAATGAGCAGTTCTTC. The variable domain in full, completed from reference TRBV7-3 and TRBJ2-1, reads GAGVSQTPSNKVTEKGKYVELRCDPISGHTALYWYRQSLGQGPEFLIYFQGTGAADDSGLPNDRFFAVRPEGSVSTLKIQRTERGDSAVYLCASSLRLAGALNEQFFGPGTRLTVL.